The rows below give T cell receptor beta chains drawn from one sample of a study of T-cell reconstitution after alpha-beta-depleted transplantation in children. TCRdb fed the PCR reads into MiXCR, producing one record per CDR3 protein. The sample includes about 510,000 distinct CDR3 sequences, about an eighth of them seen just once. This specimen consisted of PBMCs, mostly from graft donor cells, obtained 180 days after TCRalphabeta/CD19-depleted stem cell transplant. The source is a female patient between 2 and 15 years old who had a stem cell transplant for aplastic anemia, so the T cells may come from the graft donor. Each CDR3 is given with its conserved first and last residue. The D gene is left open where the match is weak. Part of the rows lack a size; the others show once, few, many or a class for expanded clones.

cdr3_nt	cdr3_aa	d_call	j_call	clone_size	v_call
TGTGCCAGCAGTAGACTAGCGGGAAAAAATGAGCAGTTCTTC	CASSRLAGKNEQFF	TRBD2	TRBJ2-1	.	TRBV6-1
TGTGCCATCTCTGGCCACGTGTCCGGTACGCAGTATTTT	CAISGHVSGTQYF	.	TRBJ2-3	few	TRBV10-3
TGCAGCGTTGAGATTGGGACTAGCAGGGATACGCAGTATTTT	CSVEIGTSRDTQYF	TRBD2	TRBJ2-3	few	TRBV29-1
TGTGCCATCAGTGGGACAGCAGGAAACACCATATATTTT	CAISGTAGNTIYF	.	TRBJ1-3	.	TRBV10-3
TGTGCCTGGAATTCCGTCATGAACACTGAAGCTTTCTTT	CAWNSVMNTEAFF	.	TRBJ1-1	.	TRBV30
TGTGCCATCGGGGGGAGATTGGGCTACGAGCAGTACTTC	CAIGGRLGYEQYF	.	TRBJ2-7	.	TRBV10-3
TGCAGTGCGGTCCGGGGGGGGAATCAGCCCCAGCATTTT	CSAVRGGNQPQHF	.	TRBJ1-5	many	TRBV20-1
TGTGCCAGCGCCCCTAGCGGACGCACAGATACGCAGTATTTT	CASAPSGRTDTQYF	TRBD2	TRBJ2-3	many	TRBV12-3/TRBV12-4
TGTCCCAGCAGTTTTCGGTATTCCGGGGAGCTGTTTTTT	CPSSFRYSGELFF	.	TRBJ2-2	.	TRBV27
TGCGCCAGCAGCTTGGCATGGACTAGCGGGAGCGACGAGATAGCCAAAAACATTCAGTACTTC	CASSLAWTSGSDEIAKNIQYF	TRBD2	TRBJ2-4	few	TRBV5-1
TGTGCCAGCTCACCAGCGACAGTAAATCGTGAAAAACTGTTTTTT	CASSPATVNREKLFF	.	TRBJ1-4	few	TRBV18
TGCGCCAGCAGCTTGCTAGCGGAGACCTACAATGAGCAGTTCTTC	CASSLLAETYNEQFF	TRBD2	TRBJ2-1	.	TRBV5-1
TGCAGTGCCCACTCCCGTGGGCCAGATTATGAGCTGTTTTTT	CSAHSRGPDYELFF	.	TRBJ2-2	many	TRBV20-1
TGTGCCAGCAGCTTAGCTTCCAGACAGGGGATTGGTGGCTACACCTTC	CASSLASRQGIGGYTF	TRBD1	TRBJ1-2	few	TRBV7-2
TGTGCCACCAGCAGCGAAAACCTGGGCACCTACGAGCAGTACTTC	CATSSENLGTYEQYF	.	TRBJ2-7	few	TRBV15
TGTGCCAGCAGCTACCGGGCCTCAAATAATTCACCCCTCCACTTT	CASSYRASNNSPLHF	.	TRBJ1-6	.	TRBV28
TGTGCCAGCACCTTTTCGACAGGGCACTACAATGAGCAGTTCTTC	CASTFSTGHYNEQFF	TRBD1	TRBJ2-1	.	TRBV6-1
TGTGCCAGCAGCATAGACTGGAAGTTCGGAAGAGGGTTTAGCACAGATACGCAGTATTTT	CASSIDWKFGRGFSTDTQYF	.	TRBJ2-3	.	TRBV7-8
TGCGCCAGCAGCCTGGAGGCATCCGGCTACACCTTC	CASSLEASGYTF	.	TRBJ1-2	few	TRBV5-1
TGTGCCAGCAGCATCCAGGGACTAGCGCGGATAGATACGCAGTATTTT	CASSIQGLARIDTQYF	TRBD2	TRBJ2-3	.	TRBV7-2
TGTGCCAGCAGCGTAGCGGTAACTCCCTACGAGCAGTACTTC	CASSVAVTPYEQYF	.	TRBJ2-7	.	TRBV9
TGTGCCAGCAGCCCCGGACGGGGGGCCTATCAGCCCCAGCATTTT	CASSPGRGAYQPQHF	.	TRBJ1-5	.	TRBV7-2
TGTGCCAGCAGCGTACGGGGTGGACGGTCTAATGAAAAACTGTTTTTT	CASSVRGGRSNEKLFF	.	TRBJ1-4	.	TRBV7-2
TGCAGTGCTAGAGTTCGCGGCTGGAGCTCCCGCTCCTACAATGAGCAGTTCTTC	CSARVRGWSSRSYNEQFF	.	TRBJ2-1	.	TRBV20-1
TGTGCCAGCAGCGCCCCAGACGGGGGGGATCAAGAGACCCAGTACTTC	CASSAPDGGDQETQYF	TRBD2	TRBJ2-5	few	TRBV11-3
TGTGCCAGCAGTACAAGACCCACCCAGACCCAGTACTTC	CASSTRPTQTQYF	.	TRBJ2-5	many	TRBV12-3/TRBV12-4
TGCGCCAGCAGCTTAGTTACAGGGGCGCTAAGCTCCTACAATGAGCAGTTCTTC	CASSLVTGALSSYNEQFF	TRBD1	TRBJ2-1	.	TRBV5-1
TGTGCCAGTAGGAGCGGGGCAGGAGAGACCCAGTACTTC	CASRSGAGETQYF	TRBD2	TRBJ2-5	.	TRBV19
TGCGCCAGCTGTCAAAGGACTAGCGTCCTGGGAGATACGCAGTATTTT	CASCQRTSVLGDTQYF	TRBD2	TRBJ2-3	few	TRBV5-1
TGTGCCAGCAGCAAAGAGGGGGCCTATAGCAATCAGCCCCAGCATTTT	CASSKEGAYSNQPQHF	TRBD1	TRBJ1-5	many	TRBV12-3/TRBV12-4
TGCGCCAGCAGCCTCAACCTGGCGGAGGGTGAAAAACTGTTTTTT	CASSLNLAEGEKLFF	.	TRBJ1-4	.	TRBV4-3
TGTGCCAGCAGTTACGACGGCAAGGGGCCCCAGCATTTT	CASSYDGKGPQHF	.	TRBJ1-5	.	TRBV6-5
TGTGCCAGCAGCCGACTAGCCCTGAACACCGGGGAGCTGTTTTTT	CASSRLALNTGELFF	TRBD2	TRBJ2-2	many	TRBV3-1
TGTGCCAGCAGCGGAATGGCCAATAACAATGAGCAGTTCTTC	CASSGMANNNEQFF	.	TRBJ2-1	few	TRBV9
TGTGCCAGCAGAGCTAGGGGACCGCGGCCCCAGCATTTT	CASRARGPRPQHF	.	TRBJ1-5	few	TRBV28
TGTGCCTGGAGGCCTCATGGCAATCAGCCCCAGCATTTT	CAWRPHGNQPQHF	.	TRBJ1-5	.	TRBV30
TGTGCCAGCAGCCGTGGGGTCGGCACCACAGATACGCAGTATTTT	CASSRGVGTTDTQYF	.	TRBJ2-3	.	TRBV6-1
TGTGCCAGCAGTTACCGTCGGGACAGGGGATACGAGCAGTACTTC	CASSYRRDRGYEQYF	TRBD1	TRBJ2-7	.	TRBV6-2/TRBV6-3
TGTGCCACCAGCAGAGATTTCGGGGGACGGGGCTTT	CATSRDFGGRGF	.	TRBJ1-1	few	TRBV15
TGTGCCAGCAGCTATTCACGGACAACTAATGAAAAACTGTTTTTT	CASSYSRTTNEKLFF	.	TRBJ1-4	.	TRBV7-2
TGTGCCAGCAGCCCAGGGTACTACGAGCAGTACTTC	CASSPGYYEQYF	.	TRBJ2-7	few	TRBV13
TGCAGCGGCCGGGACAGGGGGCAGAGGAATGAGCAGTTCTTC	CSGRDRGQRNEQFF	TRBD1	TRBJ2-1	.	TRBV29-1
TGTGCCAGCAGCCCAAGACTGGGGGTCGGAAACACCATATATTTT	CASSPRLGVGNTIYF	.	TRBJ1-3	few	TRBV7-9
TGTGCCAGCAGCCCGAGGCCGGACAGGGATGGCAATGAGCAGTTCTTC	CASSPRPDRDGNEQFF	TRBD1	TRBJ2-1	few	TRBV7-9
TGTGCCAGCAAACCCCCCCAGGGGAGAGGTCGGAACACTGAAGCTTTCTTT	CASKPPQGRGRNTEAFF	.	TRBJ1-1	many	TRBV12-3/TRBV12-4
TGCGCCAGCAGCCACGGAAGGTTTCGGTCCTACGAGCAGTACTTC	CASSHGRFRSYEQYF	.	TRBJ2-7	few	TRBV5-1
TGCAGTGCTAACCCGTTAGCGGGAGGGCCCGGCTACGAGCAGTACTTC	CSANPLAGGPGYEQYF	TRBD2	TRBJ2-7	.	TRBV20-1
TGTGCCAGCAGTTACTCACAGGGCGGCTATGGCTACACCTTC	CASSYSQGGYGYTF	.	TRBJ1-2	few	TRBV6-5
TGTGCCACCAGCAGGACTAGCGGGAGGACGTTTAGCTCCTACAATGAGCAGTTCTTC	CATSRTSGRTFSSYNEQFF	TRBD2	TRBJ2-1	few	TRBV15
TGTGCCACCAGTGAGCCTACCTCGGGACTAGAATACAATGAGCAGTTCTTC	CATSEPTSGLEYNEQFF	TRBD2	TRBJ2-1	.	TRBV24-1
TGCGCCAGCAGCTTGGCCGGGACTAGCGGTCTGTACCAAGAGACCCAGTACTTC	CASSLAGTSGLYQETQYF	TRBD2	TRBJ2-5	few	TRBV5-1